These T cell receptor beta chains were read from a single sample in a study of PD-L1 blockade in urothelial cancer. This table comes from immunoSEQ multiplex PCR, and its TCRdb copy is limited to in-frame clones, with some not included. The profile shows fewer than 45,000 clones, roughly 82% of them singletons. Sequenced here: PBMCs, sampled around atezolizumab (anti-PD-L1) treatment. The receptors shown here come from a man between 70 and 80 years old with urothelial cancer. Both conserved end residues are part of each CDR3. A D gene is named only where the DNA matches it firmly. Clone size is not always given. Where it is, it says once, few, many or a class for expanded clones.

J gene | V gene | D gene | clone size | CDR3 DNA | CDR3 protein
TRBJ2-5 | TRBV6-1 | - | - | TGTGCCAGCAGTGAAGCCAGGGCGAAGACCCAGTACTTC | CASSEARAKTQYF
TRBJ1-5 | TRBV27 | TRBD1 | - | TGTGCCAGCAGTTTATCGAGCAGGGGGCATCAGCCCCAGCATTTT | CASSLSSRGHQPQHF
TRBJ2-1 | TRBV9 | - | - | TGTGCCAGCAGCGGAGACTCGGGACAACCGGTGGATGAGCAGTTCTTC | CASSGDSGQPVDEQFF
TRBJ2-5 | TRBV7-2 | - | - | TGTGCCAGCAGCTCCCGGTTGGGGCCCAGGGAGACCCAGTACTTC | CASSSRLGPRETQYF
TRBJ1-1 | TRBV5-1 | TRBD1 | once | TGCGCCAGCAGCCCAGGGGGCAGGACAGACACTGAAGCTTTCTTT | CASSPGGRTDTEAFF
TRBJ2-3 | TRBV11-2 | TRBD1 | - | TGTGCCAGCAGCTCAGGGGGCGGGGGCACAGATACGCAGTATTTT | CASSSGGGGTDTQYF
TRBJ2-7 | TRBV27 | TRBD2 | - | TGTGCCAGCAGTCCTTGGACTAGCGGCTACGAGCAGTACTTC | CASSPWTSGYEQYF
TRBJ2-5 | TRBV7-9 | TRBD2 | - | TGTGCCAGCAGCCGCCTAGCGGCCCCGTACCAAGAGACCCAGTACTTC | CASSRLAAPYQETQYF
TRBJ1-2 | TRBV30 | - | - | TGTGCCTGGAGTGTATCAGGGAAGTATGGCTACACCTTC | CAWSVSGKYGYTF
TRBJ2-2 | TRBV4-2 | - | - | TGTGCCAGCAGCCAGAGAGTTAACACCGGGGAGCTGTTTTTT | CASSQRVNTGELFF
TRBJ2-3 | TRBV29-1 | TRBD2 | - | TGCAGCGTTGATGCGGGAGAGACAGATACGCAGTATTTT | CSVDAGETDTQYF
TRBJ1-4 | TRBV4-2 | - | once | TGTGCCAGCAGCCTGGACAGAGCAACTAATGAAAAACTGTTTTTT | CASSLDRATNEKLFF
TRBJ2-1 | TRBV7-3 | - | - | TGTGCCAGCAGCTTATTAGCGGACTACAATGAGCAGTTCTTC | CASSLLADYNEQFF
TRBJ1-5 | TRBV5-1 | - | - | TGCGCCAGCAGCAGGGATGGGGCAGGGAATCAGCCCCAGCATTTT | CASSRDGAGNQPQHF
TRBJ2-2 | TRBV19 | TRBD2 | - | TGTGCCAGTAAACCTTCGGGGCTAGCGGAGAACACCGGGGAGCTGTTTTTT | CASKPSGLAENTGELFF
TRBJ2-7 | TRBV15 | TRBD2 | - | TGTGCCACCAGCAGAGATACGGGAGGCGAGCAGTACTTC | CATSRDTGGEQYF
TRBJ2-7 | TRBV5-1 | - | once | TGCGCCAGCAGCTTGGGGGCTAGCAGCCCCTACGAGCAGTACTTC | CASSLGASSPYEQYF
TRBJ1-2 | TRBV7-2 | TRBD1 | - | TGTGCCAGCAGCCCCAGCCAGGACAGGGTTAACTATGGCTACACCTTC | CASSPSQDRVNYGYTF
TRBJ2-7 | TRBV28 | - | once | TGTGCCAGCAGTTTATCCAGGGATGGTTCCTACGAGCAGTACTTC | CASSLSRDGSYEQYF
TRBJ1-1 | TRBV28 | - | - | TGTGCCAGCAGCCAGATCAAGAACACTGAAGCTTTCTTT | CASSQIKNTEAFF
TRBJ2-1 | TRBV25-1 | TRBD1 | - | TGTGCCACCCAGGGGACAGGGGCGAAAAATGAGCAGTTCTTC | CATQGTGAKNEQFF
TRBJ2-2 | TRBV4-1 | - | - | TGCGCCAGCAGCCAAGATAGAAACACCGGGGAGCTGTTTTTT | CASSQDRNTGELFF
TRBJ1-1 | TRBV5-1 | - | medium-sized | TGCGCCAGCAGCTCCACGGTACGAAACACTGAAGCTTTCTTT | CASSSTVRNTEAFF
TRBJ1-5 | TRBV21-1 | - | - | TGTGCCAGCAGCACACATCCCGGACTTTACAATCAGCCCCAGCATTTT | CASSTHPGLYNQPQHF
TRBJ1-1 | TRBV5-4 | - | - | TGTGCCAGCAGCTTGGAGGGGGGGGCGCGGACTGAAGCTTTCTTT | CASSLEGGARTEAFF
TRBJ1-2 | TRBV19 | - | - | TGTGCCAGTAGTATAAAGCAGGGAAGACGCTACACCTTC | CASSIKQGRRYTF
TRBJ2-4 | TRBV9 | - | few | TGTGCCAGCAGCGTAGGAGAAGGTCTGGGAGACATTCAGTACTTC | CASSVGEGLGDIQYF
TRBJ2-7 | TRBV5-1 | - | - | TGCGCCAGCAGCTTGGCCGAACAGGGAAGGCAGTACTTC | CASSLAEQGRQYF
TRBJ2-1 | TRBV6-6 | - | - | TGTGCCAGCAGCCCTCCGACGACGGGAGAAGCGGAGCAGTTCTTC | CASSPPTTGEAEQFF
TRBJ1-2 | TRBV9 | TRBD1 | - | TGTGCCAGCAGCGGCGACAGGGCTGATGGCTACACCTTC | CASSGDRADGYTF
TRBJ1-1 | TRBV5-4 | TRBD1 | - | TGTGCCAGCAGCCCTGGACAGGGACTTCGGCAGCGCACTGAAGCTTTCTTT | CASSPGQGLRQRTEAFF
TRBJ2-3 | TRBV2 | - | - | TGTGCCAGCAGACAGGGATTCACAGATACGCAGTATTTT | CASRQGFTDTQYF
TRBJ1-3 | TRBV6-1 | - | - | TGTGCCAGCGCGGGCCTCGACTCTGGAAACACCATATATTTT | CASAGLDSGNTIYF
TRBJ2-6 | TRBV5-1 | - | - | TGCGCCAGCAGCTTGGCCGATAAAGGGGACTCTGGGGCCAACGTCCTGACTTTC | CASSLADKGDSGANVLTF
TRBJ2-1 | TRBV4-3 | TRBD2 | - | TGCGCCAGCAGCCTCACGGGAGGGTATGAGCAGTTCTTC | CASSLTGGYEQFF
TRBJ2-7 | TRBV6-1 | - | - | TGTGCCAGCAGCCTTTACTACGAGCAGTACTTC | CASSLYYEQYF
TRBJ2-1 | TRBV11-2 | TRBD2 | - | TGTGCCAGCAGCTTAGAGCGGGGGATCAATGAGCAGTTCTTC | CASSLERGINEQFF
TRBJ2-7 | TRBV7-3 | TRBD1 | few | TGTGCCAGCAGCTCGAACAGGGGCGAGCAGTACTTC | CASSSNRGEQYF
TRBJ2-7 | TRBV6-6 | - | - | TGTGCCAGCAGTTACGGCCAGGGATTGGACGAGCAGTACTTC | CASSYGQGLDEQYF
TRBJ2-3 | TRBV7-9 | - | - | TGTGCCAGCAGCCTCGCGCTCGATGGAGATACGCAGTATTTT | CASSLALDGDTQYF
TRBJ2-2 | TRBV19 | TRBD2 | once | TGTGCCAGTAGCCCCCCGGGACTAGCGGGAAGGACCGGGGAGCTGTTTTTT | CASSPPGLAGRTGELFF
TRBJ2-3 | TRBV5-1 | TRBD1 | - | TGCGCCAGCAGCTCCTTAACAGGGGGGAGCACAGATACGCAGTATTTT | CASSSLTGGSTDTQYF
TRBJ1-2 | TRBV28 | - | - | TGTGCCAGCACCGCGGGTAGGCTAGGTCGCTACACCTTC | CASTAGRLGRYTF
TRBJ1-2 | TRBV4-1 | - | - | TGCGCCAGCAGCCAAGTTCCAACCTTCAGGGAGGGCTATGGCTACACCTTC | CASSQVPTFREGYGYTF
TRBJ2-3 | TRBV7-2 | - | - | TGTGCCAGCAGCTTCGGGACTCCCCCAGATACGCAGTATTTT | CASSFGTPPDTQYF
TRBJ1-4 | TRBV19 | - | - | TGTGCCAGTAGTATAAGACAGGTTTCTAATGAAAAACTGTTTTTT | CASSIRQVSNEKLFF